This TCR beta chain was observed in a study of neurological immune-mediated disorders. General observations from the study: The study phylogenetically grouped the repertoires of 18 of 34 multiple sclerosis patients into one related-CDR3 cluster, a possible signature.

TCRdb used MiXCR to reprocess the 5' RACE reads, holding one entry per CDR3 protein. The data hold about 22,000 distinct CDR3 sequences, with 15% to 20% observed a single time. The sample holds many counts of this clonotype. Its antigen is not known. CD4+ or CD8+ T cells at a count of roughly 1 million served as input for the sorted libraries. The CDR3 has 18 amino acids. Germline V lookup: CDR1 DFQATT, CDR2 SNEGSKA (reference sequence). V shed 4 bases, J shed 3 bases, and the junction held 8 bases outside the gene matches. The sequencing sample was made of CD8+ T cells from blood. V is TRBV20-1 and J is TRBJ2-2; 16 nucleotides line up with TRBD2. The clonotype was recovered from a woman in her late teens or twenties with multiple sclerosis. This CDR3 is CSAIFPGLAGGYTGELFF. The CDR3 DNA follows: TGCAGTGCTATTTTCCCGGGACTAGCGGGAGGGTACACCGGGGAGCTGTTTTTT.